These 2 T cell receptor beta chains were sequenced from one sample in a study of blood T cell repertoires in COVID-19. Sequencing used immunoSEQ multiplex PCR; TCRdb keeps in-frame clones, though not all of them. The sample lists about 190,000 clones; less than 85% were seen once. Sequencing was performed on PBMCs or T cells enriched from blood (not recorded which). The source of these receptors is a woman aged 25 to 39 who had recovered from COVID-19.

V gene TRBV12-3 or TRBV12-4 combines with J gene TRBJ1-1, with D perhaps matching TRBD1 (5 bases). V was cut by 6 bases and J by 1 base, with 6 bases left in between. The CDR3 has 12 amino acids. The CDR3 DNA sequence: TGTGCCAGCAGAACAGGGAACACTGAAGCTTTCTTT. Protein: CASRTGNTEAFF.

V is TRBV15 and J is TRBJ2-1; the match to TRBD2 covers 10 bases. This CDR3 spans 18 amino acids. Germline assignment: CDR1 LNHNV and CDR2 YYDKDF (reference sequence). V was clipped by 0 bases and J by 0 bases; unmatched bases: 5. CDR3 amino acids: CATSRDRLAGSSYNEQFF. DNA for the CDR3: TGTGCCACCAGCAGAGATAGACTAGCGGGTAGCTCCTACAATGAGCAGTTCTTC.